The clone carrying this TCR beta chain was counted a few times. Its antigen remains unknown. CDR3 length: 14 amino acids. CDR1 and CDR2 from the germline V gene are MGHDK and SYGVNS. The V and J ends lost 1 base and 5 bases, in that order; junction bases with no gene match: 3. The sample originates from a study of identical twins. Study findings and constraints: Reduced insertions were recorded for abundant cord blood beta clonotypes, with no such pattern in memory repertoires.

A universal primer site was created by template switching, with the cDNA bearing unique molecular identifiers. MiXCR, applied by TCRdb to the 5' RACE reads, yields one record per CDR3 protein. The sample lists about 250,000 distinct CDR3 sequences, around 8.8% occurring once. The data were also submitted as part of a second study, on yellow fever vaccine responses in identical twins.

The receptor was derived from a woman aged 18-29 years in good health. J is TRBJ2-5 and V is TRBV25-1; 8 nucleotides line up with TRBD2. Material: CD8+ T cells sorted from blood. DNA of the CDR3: TGTGCCAGCAGTGAATCGGGACTAGGCGAGACCCAGTACTTC. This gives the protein CASSESGLGETQYF.